The sequence of this T cell receptor (beta chain) was determined in a study of CD8 T cells in ankylosing spondylitis. Study-wide findings and caveats: Disease-associated clones were CD8+ and fairly uncommon in peripheral blood. The authors reported significant enrichment of disease-linked clones in matched ankylosing spondylitis synovial fluid. What appeared characteristic of ankylosing spondylitis blood was a TCR beta motif of under 10 highly homologous variants.

Quantitative 5'-RACE was performed with molecular barcodes, and it yielded the TCR beta libraries. TCRdb re-derived calls from the 5' RACE reads in MiXCR, one entry per CDR3 protein. The table has roughly 90,000 distinct CDR3 sequences, about 8.3% seen once. This clonotype showed up just a few times. Antigen unknown. After removal of 5 bases from V and 6 bases from J, the junction contained 7 bases not matched to a gene. There are 15 residues in the CDR3. The clonotype comes from a male donor with ankylosing spondylitis. V gene TRBV12-3 or TRBV12-4 combines with J gene TRBJ2-4, with 10 bases that match TRBD2. The sample was blood, either unsorted or a sorted T cell fraction (not recorded which). The CDR3 here is CASSPSSGRGNIQYF. The CDR3 coding sequence is TGTGCCAGCAGTCCCTCTAGCGGGAGAGGAAACATTCAGTACTTC.